This TCR beta chain was identified during a study of OX40 agonist ivuxolimab in advanced cancers. V shed 0 bases and J shed 5 bases, with 12 bases lying between them. Germline assignment: CDR1 LNHDA and CDR2 SQIVND (reference sequence). The CDR3 is 15 amino acids. Profiled with immunoSEQ multiplex PCR; TCRdb holds only in-frame clones, not every one. The data show 19,000 or so clones, about 90% seen once. The TCR comes from an adult with an advanced solid tumor such as melanoma, head and neck, liver or kidney cancer. Sequences were derived from CD4+ or CD8+ T cells sorted from blood, sampled in a trial of the OX40 agonist ivuxolimab. The V call is TRBV19, the J call TRBJ2-3, with a weak D call TRBD1 (5 bases). The CDR3 DNA follows: TGTGCCAGTAGTATAGACGAAGGGGTGGGAGATACGCAGTATTTT. This gives the protein CASSIDEGVGDTQYF.